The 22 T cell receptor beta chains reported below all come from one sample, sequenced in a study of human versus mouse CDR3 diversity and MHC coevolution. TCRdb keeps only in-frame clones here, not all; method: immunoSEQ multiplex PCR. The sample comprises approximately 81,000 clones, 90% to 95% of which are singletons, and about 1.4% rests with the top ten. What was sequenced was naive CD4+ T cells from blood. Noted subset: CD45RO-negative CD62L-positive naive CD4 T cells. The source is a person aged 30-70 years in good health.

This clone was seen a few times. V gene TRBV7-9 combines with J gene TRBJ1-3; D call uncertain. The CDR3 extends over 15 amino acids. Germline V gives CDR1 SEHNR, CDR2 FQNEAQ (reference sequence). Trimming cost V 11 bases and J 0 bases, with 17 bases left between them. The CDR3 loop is CAAVERKSSGNTIYF. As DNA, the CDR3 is TGTGCCGCAGTAGAGAGGAAGAGCTCTGGAAACACCATATATTTT.

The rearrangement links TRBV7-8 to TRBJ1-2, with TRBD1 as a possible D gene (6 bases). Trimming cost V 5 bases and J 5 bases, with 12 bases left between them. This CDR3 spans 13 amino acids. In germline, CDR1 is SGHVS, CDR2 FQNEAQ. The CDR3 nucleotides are TGTGCCAGCAGCCTAACAGGGATGTATGGCTACACCTTC. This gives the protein CASSLTGMYGYTF.

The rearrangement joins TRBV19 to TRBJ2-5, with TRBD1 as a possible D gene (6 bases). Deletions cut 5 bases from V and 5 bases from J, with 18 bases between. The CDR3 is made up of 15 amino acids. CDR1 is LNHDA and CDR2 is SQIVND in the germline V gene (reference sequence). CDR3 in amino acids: CASSGRGGLGETQYF. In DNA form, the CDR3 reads TGTGCCAGTAGTGGCAGGGGCGGATTAGGGGAGACCCAGTACTTC.

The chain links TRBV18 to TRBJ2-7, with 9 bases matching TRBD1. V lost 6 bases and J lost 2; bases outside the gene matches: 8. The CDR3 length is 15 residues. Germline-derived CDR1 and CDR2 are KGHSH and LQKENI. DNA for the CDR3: TGTGCCAGCTCCCGCCGGGACAGGGTTCCCTACGAGCAGTACTTC. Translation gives CASSRRDRVPYEQYF.

CDR3 region: CASAAGAGDTSYEQYF. CDR3 sequence (DNA): TGTGCCAGCGCCGCCGGAGCGGGGGACACCTCCTACGAGCAGTACTTC. The chain has TRBV4-2 and TRBJ2-7; 8 bases match TRBD2. In germline, CDR1 is LGHNA, CDR2 YNFKEQ. This CDR3 is 16 amino acids long. Unmatched junction bases numbered 12, after V lost 8 bases and J lost 0 bases.

Here the CDR3 reads CASDSPGGSLSTDTQYF. CDR3 bases: TGTGCCAGCGACTCCCCCGGCGGGTCCCTCAGCACAGATACGCAGTATTTT. The chain recombines TRBV2 with TRBJ2-3; tentatively, D is TRBD2 (5 bases). CDR3 length: 17 amino acids. The germline V gene encodes CDR1 SNHLY and CDR2 FYNNEI. The V and J ends lost 8 bases and 0 bases respectively, with 21 bases between them.

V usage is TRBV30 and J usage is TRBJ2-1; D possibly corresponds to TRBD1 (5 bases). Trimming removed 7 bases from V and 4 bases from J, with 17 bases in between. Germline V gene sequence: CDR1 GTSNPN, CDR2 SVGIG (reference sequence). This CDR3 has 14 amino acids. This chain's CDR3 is CAFSRTLGYNEQFF. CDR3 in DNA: TGTGCCTTCTCGAGGACATTAGGGTACAATGAGCAGTTCTTC.

CDR3 nucleotide sequence: TGTGCCAGCAGCTCCAGGTCGCCGGGAGGGGTGAACATTCAGTACTTC. Encoded protein: CASSSRSPGGVNIQYF. V is TRBV7-2 and J is TRBJ2-4; 8 nucleotides align to TRBD2. Unmatched junction bases numbered 12, after V lost 4 bases and J lost 7 bases. Germline CDR1 SGHTA, CDR2 FQGNSA. The CDR3 loop spans 16 amino acids.

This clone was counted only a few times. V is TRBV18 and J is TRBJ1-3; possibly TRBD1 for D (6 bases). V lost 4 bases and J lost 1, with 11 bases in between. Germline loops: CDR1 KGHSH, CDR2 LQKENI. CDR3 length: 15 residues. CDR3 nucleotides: TGTGCCAGCTCACTCGAACAGGGATCTGGAAACACCATATATTTT. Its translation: CASSLEQGSGNTIYF.

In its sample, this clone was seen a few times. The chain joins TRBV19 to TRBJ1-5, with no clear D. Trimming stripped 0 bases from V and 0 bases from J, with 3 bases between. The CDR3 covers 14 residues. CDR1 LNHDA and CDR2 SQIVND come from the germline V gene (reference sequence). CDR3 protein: CASSIEASNQPQHF. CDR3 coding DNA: TGTGCCAGTAGTATAGAGGCTAGCAATCAGCCCCAGCATTTT.

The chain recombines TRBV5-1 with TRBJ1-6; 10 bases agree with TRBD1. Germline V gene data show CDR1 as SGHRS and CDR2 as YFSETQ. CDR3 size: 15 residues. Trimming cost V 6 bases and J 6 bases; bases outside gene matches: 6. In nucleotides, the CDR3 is TGCGCCAGCACCTCCGGGACAGGGGTTAATTCACCCCTCCACTTT. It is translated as CASTSGTGVNSPLHF.

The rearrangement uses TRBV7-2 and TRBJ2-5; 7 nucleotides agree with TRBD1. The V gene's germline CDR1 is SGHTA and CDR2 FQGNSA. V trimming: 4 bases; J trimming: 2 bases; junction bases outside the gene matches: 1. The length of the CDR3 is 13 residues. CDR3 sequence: CASSSGQQETQYF. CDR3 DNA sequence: TGTGCCAGCAGCTCGGGACAGCAAGAGACCCAGTACTTC. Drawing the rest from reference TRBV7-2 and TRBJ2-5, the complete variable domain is GAGVSQSPSNKVTEKGKDVELRCDPISGHTALYWYRQSLGQGLEFLIYFQGNSAPDKSGLPSDRFSAERTGGSVSTLTIQRTQQEDSAVYLCASSSGQQETQYFGPGTRLLVL.

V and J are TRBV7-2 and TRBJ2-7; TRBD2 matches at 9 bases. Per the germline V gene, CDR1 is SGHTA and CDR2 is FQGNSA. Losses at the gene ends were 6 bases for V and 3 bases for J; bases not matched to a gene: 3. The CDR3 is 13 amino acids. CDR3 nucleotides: TGTGCCAGCAGTTTTAGCGGGGGCTACGAGCAGTACTTC. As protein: CASSFSGGYEQYF.

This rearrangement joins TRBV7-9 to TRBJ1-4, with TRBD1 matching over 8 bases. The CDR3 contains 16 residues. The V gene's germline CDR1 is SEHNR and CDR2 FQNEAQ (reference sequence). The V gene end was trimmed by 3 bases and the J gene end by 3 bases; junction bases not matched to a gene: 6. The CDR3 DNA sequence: TGTGCCAGCAGCTTTACGCAGGGGGCTGCTAATGAAAAACTGTTTTTT. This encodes CASSFTQGAANEKLFF.

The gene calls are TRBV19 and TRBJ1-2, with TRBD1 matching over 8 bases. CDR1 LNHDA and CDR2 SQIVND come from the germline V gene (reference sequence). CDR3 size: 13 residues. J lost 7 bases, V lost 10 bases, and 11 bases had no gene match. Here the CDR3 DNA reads TGTGCCACCACGACAGGGGAAGTCCCTGGCTACACCTTC. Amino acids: CATTTGEVPGYTF.

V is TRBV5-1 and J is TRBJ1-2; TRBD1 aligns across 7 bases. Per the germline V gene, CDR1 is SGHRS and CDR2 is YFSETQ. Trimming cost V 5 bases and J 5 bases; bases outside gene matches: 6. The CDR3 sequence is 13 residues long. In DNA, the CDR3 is TGCGCCAGCAGTTCCGGGACAGCTTATGGCTACACCTTC. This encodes CASSSGTAYGYTF.

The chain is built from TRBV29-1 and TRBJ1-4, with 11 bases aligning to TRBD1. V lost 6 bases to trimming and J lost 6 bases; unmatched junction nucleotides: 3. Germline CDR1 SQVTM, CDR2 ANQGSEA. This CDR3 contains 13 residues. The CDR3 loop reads CSVGQGADEKLFF. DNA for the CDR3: TGCAGCGTCGGACAGGGGGCGGATGAAAAACTGTTTTTT.

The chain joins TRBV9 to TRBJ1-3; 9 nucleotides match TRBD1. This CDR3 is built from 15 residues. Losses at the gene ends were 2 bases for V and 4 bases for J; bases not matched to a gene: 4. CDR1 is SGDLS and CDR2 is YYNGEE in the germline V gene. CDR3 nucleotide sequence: TGTGCCAGCAGCGTTGCACAGGGGGCAGGAAACACCATATATTTT. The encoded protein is CASSVAQGAGNTIYF.

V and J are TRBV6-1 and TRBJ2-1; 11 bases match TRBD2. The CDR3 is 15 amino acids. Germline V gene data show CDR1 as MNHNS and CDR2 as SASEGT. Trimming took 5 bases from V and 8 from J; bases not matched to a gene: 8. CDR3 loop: CASSPLAGGPDEQFF. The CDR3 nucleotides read TGTGCCAGCAGTCCCTTAGCGGGGGGGCCGGATGAGCAGTTCTTC.

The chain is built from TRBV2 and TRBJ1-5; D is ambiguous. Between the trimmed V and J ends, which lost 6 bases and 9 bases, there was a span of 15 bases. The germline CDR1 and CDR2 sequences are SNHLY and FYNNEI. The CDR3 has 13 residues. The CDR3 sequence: CASRDSQDRPQHF. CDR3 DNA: TGTGCCAGCAGGGACTCTCAGGACCGGCCCCAGCATTTT.

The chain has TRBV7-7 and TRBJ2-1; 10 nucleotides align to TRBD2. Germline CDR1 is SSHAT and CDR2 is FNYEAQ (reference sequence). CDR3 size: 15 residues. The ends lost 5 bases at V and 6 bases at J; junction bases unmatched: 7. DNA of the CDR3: TGTGCCAGCAGCCAGCTATCTAGCGGGAGCAATGAGCAGTTCTTC. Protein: CASSQLSSGSNEQFF.

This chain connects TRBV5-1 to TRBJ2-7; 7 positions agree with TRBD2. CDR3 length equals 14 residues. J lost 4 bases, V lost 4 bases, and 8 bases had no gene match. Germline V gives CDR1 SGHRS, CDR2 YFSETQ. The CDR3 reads CASSVATAGYEQYF. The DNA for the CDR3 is TGCGCCAGCAGCGTAGCCACAGCGGGATACGAGCAGTACTTC.